This TCR beta chain comes out of a study of PD-1 blockade in mismatch repair-deficient tumors. Study summary: Patients had approximately 13 mismatch repair-deficient cancer types, all previously treated and progressing. Study-wide results and limits: Tumor-resident clones, often undetectable pretreatment in blood, expanded then contracted after pembrolizumab.

This clone was seen once. Its antigen is not identified. TCRdb's copy holds only in-frame clones and misses some; the assay was immunoSEQ multiplex PCR. The sample contains tens of thousands of clones, 84% of which appear only once. A few pembrolizumab responders had their TCRs sequenced. This clonotype originated in an adult with mismatch repair-deficient cancer. The starting material was peripheral blood, obtained 2 weeks after starting pembrolizumab.

The CDR3 region is CASSPGLAGGPSDTQYF. The CDR3 DNA follows: TGTGCCAGCAGCCCGGGACTAGCGGGAGGGCCATCTGATACGCAGTATTTT. The genes are TRBV5-6 and TRBJ2-3; 16 positions agree with TRBD2. V shed 4 bases and J 6 bases; nucleotides not matched to a gene: 8. The CDR3 has 17 residues. The germline V gene encodes CDR1 SGHDT and CDR2 YYEEEE.